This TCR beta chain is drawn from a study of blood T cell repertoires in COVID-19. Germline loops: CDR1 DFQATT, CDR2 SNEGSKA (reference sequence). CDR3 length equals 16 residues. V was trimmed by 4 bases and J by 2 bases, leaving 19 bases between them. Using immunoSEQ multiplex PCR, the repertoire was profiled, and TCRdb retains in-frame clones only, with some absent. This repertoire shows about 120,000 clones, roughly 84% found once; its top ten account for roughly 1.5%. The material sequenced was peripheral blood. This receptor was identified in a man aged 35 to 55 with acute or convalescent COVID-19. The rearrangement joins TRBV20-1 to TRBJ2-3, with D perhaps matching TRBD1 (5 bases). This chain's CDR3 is CSATDLPGHYTDTQYF. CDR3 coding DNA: TGCAGTGCTACTGACCTCCCTGGACATTACACAGATACGCAGTATTTT.